The source of this T cell receptor (beta chain) is a study of shared clonotypes between healthy human individuals. V gave up 1 base and J gave up 7 bases, with 25 bases separating them. CDR3 length equals 18 residues. Germline CDR1 reads MGHRA; CDR2 reads YSYEKL. Each sorted subset replicate got 200 ng genomic DNA, tens of thousands of genomes. Original data processing: Junction-only immunoSEQ sequences carried no quality scores, so filtering differed. Generated by immunoSEQ multiplex PCR, the TCRdb table keeps only in-frame clones and is missing some. That table furnishes V, J and clone size, whereas the DNA furnished D and trimming. Seen here are 1 million to 1.2 million clones, about 80% observed once, and the top ten hold 0.89%.

The clonotype was recovered from a man between 18 and 35 years old in good health. Some clones in this sample may be carry-over from other donors' samples. Sequencing used memory CD4+ T cells from PBMCs. Indicated subset: CD45RA-negative fraction. This sequence joins TRBV4-1 and TRBJ1-2, with no clear D. Here the CDR3 DNA reads TGCGCCAGCAGCCAAGCTACACTTTCTGAGTGGTTATGGATTGGCTACACCTTC. It codes for CASSQATLSEWLWIGYTF.